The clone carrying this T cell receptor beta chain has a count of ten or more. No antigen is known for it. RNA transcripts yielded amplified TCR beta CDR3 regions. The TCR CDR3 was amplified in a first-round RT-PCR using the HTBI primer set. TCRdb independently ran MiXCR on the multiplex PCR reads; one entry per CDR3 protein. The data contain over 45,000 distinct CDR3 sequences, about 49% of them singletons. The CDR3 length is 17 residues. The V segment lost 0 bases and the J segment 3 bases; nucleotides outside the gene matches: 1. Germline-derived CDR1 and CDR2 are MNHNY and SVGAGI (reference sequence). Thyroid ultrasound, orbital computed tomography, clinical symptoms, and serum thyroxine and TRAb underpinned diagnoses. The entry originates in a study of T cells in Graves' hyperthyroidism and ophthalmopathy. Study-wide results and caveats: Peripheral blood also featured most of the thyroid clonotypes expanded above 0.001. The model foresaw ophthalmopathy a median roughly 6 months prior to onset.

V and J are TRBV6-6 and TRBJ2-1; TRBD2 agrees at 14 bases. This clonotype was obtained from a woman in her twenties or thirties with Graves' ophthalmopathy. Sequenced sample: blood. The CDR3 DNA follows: TGTGCCAGCAGTTACTCGGGACTAGCGGGAGTCTACAATGAGCAGTTCTTC. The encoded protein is CASSYSGLAGVYNEQFF.